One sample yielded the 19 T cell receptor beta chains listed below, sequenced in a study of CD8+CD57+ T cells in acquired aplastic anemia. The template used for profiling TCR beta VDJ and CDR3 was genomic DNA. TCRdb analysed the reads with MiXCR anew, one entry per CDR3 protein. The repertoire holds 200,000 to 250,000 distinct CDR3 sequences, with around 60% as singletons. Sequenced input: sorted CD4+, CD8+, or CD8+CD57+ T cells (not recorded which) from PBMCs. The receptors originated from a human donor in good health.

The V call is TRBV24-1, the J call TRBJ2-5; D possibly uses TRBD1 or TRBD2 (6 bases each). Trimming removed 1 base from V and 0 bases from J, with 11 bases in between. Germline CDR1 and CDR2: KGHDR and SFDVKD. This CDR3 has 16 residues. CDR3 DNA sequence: TGTGCCACCAGTGATTTTCGAGGGGGGTACCAAGAGACCCAGTACTTC. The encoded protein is CATSDFRGGYQETQYF.

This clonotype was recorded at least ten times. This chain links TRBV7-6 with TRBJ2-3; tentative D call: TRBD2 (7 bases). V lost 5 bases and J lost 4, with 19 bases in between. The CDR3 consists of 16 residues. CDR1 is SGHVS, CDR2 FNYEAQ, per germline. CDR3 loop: CASSPVGAGEADTQYF. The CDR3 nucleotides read TGTGCCAGCAGCCCCGTGGGGGCGGGGGAAGCAGATACGCAGTATTTT.

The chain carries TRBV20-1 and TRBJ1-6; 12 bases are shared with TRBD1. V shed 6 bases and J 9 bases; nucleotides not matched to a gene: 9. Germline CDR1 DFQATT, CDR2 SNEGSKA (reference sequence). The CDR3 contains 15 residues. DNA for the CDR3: TGCAGTGCGAGGGACAGGGGGCGGCCGGGTTCACCCCTCCACTTT. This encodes CSARDRGRPGSPLHF.

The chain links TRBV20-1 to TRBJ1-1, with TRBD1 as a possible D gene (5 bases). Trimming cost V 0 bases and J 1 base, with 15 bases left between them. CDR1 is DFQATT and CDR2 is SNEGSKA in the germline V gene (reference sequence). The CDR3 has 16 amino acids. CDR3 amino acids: CSARDSKRDWNTEAFF. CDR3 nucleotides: TGCAGTGCTAGAGATTCGAAGCGGGACTGGAACACTGAAGCTTTCTTT.

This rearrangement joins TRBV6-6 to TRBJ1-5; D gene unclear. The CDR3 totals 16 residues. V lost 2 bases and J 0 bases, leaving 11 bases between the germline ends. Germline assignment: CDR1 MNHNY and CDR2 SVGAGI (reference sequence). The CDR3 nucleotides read TGTGCCAGCAGTTACGGCGGCGAAAATAGCAATCAGCCCCAGCATTTT. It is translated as CASSYGGENSNQPQHF.

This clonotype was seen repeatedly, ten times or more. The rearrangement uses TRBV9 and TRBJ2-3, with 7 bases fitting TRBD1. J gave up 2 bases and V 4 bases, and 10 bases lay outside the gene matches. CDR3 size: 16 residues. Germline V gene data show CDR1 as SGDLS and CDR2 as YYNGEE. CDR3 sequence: CASSPTGSGPTDTQYF. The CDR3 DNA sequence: TGTGCCAGCAGCCCGACAGGGAGTGGGCCCACAGATACGCAGTATTTT.

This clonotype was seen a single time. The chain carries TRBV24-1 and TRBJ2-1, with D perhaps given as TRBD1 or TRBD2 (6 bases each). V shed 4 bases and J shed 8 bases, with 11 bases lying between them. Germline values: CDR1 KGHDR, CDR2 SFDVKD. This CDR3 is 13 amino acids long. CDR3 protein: CATSDNREDEQFF. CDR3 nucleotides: TGTGCCACCAGTGACAACAGGGAGGATGAGCAGTTCTTC.

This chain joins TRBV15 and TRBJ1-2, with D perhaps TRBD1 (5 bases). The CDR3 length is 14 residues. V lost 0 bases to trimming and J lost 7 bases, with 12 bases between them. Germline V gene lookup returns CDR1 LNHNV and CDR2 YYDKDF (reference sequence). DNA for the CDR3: TGTGCCACCAGCAGAGATACGGGGCTGGGTGGCTACACCTTC. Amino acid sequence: CATSRDTGLGGYTF.

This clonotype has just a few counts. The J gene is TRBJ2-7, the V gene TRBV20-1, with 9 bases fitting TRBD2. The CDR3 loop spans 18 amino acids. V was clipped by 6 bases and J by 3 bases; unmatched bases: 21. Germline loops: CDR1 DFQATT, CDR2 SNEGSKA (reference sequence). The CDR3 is CSAGRIAGASSLYYEQYF. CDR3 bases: TGCAGTGCAGGTAGGATAGCGGGGGCCTCATCCCTTTACTACGAGCAGTACTTC.

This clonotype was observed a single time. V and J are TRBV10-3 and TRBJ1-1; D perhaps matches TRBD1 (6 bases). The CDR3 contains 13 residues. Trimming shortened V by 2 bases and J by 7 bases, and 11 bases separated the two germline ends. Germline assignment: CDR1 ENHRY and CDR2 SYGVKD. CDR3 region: CAISEPGGGEAFF. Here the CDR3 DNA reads TGTGCCATCAGTGAGCCGGGAGGGGGTGAAGCTTTCTTT.

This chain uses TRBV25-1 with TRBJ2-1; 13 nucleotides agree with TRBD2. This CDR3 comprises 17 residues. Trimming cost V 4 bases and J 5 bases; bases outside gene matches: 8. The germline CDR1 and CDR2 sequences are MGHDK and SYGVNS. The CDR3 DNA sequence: TGTGCCAGCAGTGTCCCCCGACTAGCGGGGGGCAACAATGAGCAGTTCTTC. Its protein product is CASSVPRLAGGNNEQFF.

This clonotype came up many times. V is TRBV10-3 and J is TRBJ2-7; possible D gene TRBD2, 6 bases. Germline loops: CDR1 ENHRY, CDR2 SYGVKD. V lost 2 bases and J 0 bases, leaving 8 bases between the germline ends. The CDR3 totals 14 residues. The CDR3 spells CAISERGTSYEQYF. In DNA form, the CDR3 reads TGTGCCATCAGTGAGCGGGGGACCTCCTACGAGCAGTACTTC.

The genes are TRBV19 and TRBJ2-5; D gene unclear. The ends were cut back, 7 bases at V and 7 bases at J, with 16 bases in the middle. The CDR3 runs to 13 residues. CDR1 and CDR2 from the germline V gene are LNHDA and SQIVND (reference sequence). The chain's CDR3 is CASTGRQTGTQYF. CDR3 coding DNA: TGTGCCAGTACCGGTAGGCAGACTGGGACCCAGTACTTC.

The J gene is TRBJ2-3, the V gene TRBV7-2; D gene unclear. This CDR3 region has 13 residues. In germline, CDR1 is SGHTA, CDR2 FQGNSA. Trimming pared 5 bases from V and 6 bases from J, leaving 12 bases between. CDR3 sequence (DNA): TGTGCCAGCAGCCCAGGACGAGGTGATACGCAGTATTTT. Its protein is CASSPGRGDTQYF. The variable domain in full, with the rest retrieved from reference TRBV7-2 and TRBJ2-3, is GAGVSQSPSNKVTEKGKDVELRCDPISGHTALYWYRQSLGQGLEFLIYFQGNSAPDKSGLPSDRFSAERTGGSVSTLTIQRTQQEDSAVYLCASSPGRGDTQYFGPGTRLTVL.

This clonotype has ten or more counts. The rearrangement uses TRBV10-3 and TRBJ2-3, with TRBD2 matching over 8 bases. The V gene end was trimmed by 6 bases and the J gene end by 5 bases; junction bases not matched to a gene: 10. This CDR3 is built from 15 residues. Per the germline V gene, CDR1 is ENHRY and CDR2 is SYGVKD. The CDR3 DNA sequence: TGTGCCATCAGGGAATATAGCGGGGCAGGAGATACGCAGTATTTT. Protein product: CAIREYSGAGDTQYF.

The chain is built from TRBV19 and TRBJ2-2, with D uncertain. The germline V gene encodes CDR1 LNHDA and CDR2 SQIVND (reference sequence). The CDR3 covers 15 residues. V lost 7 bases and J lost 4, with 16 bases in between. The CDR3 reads CASIRAAGRTGELFF. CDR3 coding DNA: TGTGCCAGTATTCGGGCAGCCGGACGCACCGGGGAGCTGTTTTTT.

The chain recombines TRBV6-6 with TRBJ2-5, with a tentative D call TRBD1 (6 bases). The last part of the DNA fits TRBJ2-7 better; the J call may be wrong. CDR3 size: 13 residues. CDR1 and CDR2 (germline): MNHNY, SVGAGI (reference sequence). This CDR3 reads CASVRQANYEQYF. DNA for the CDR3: TGTGCCTCCGTCCGACAGGCCAACTACGAGCAGTACTTC.

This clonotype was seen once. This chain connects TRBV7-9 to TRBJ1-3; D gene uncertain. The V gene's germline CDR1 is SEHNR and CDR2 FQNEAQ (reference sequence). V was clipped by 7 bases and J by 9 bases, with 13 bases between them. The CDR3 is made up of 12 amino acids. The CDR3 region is CASTQREATIYF. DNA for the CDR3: TGTGCCAGCACCCAGAGGGAGGCCACCATATATTTT.

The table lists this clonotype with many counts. CDR3 bases: TGTGCCAGCAGTGCCGAGGCGCCGAGCTCCTACAATGAGCAGTTCTTC. Encoded protein: CASSAEAPSSYNEQFF. V and J are TRBV25-1 and TRBJ2-1, with D unclear. The CDR3 runs to 16 residues. V lost 4 bases and J lost 0, with 13 bases in between. Germline V gene data show CDR1 as MGHDK and CDR2 as SYGVNS.